This TCR beta chain was sequenced for a study of T cells in Graves' hyperthyroidism and ophthalmopathy. Comments on this clonotype: A clone one base away is much larger, so this may be a read error.

Amplified regions were TCR beta CDR3 sequences from RNA transcripts. Initially, a first-round RT-PCR of the TCR CDR3 employed the HTBI primer set. TCRdb fed the multiplex PCR reads into MiXCR, producing one record per CDR3 protein. The table includes some 600,000 distinct CDR3 sequences, about 14% detected once. J was trimmed by 1 base and V by 6 bases; bases with no gene match: 7. Looked up from germline, CDR1 is LGHDT and CDR2 is YNNKEL (reference sequence). CDR3 length equals 15 residues. Criteria for exclusion of patients were uncontrolled infection, other autoimmune disease, pregnancy or lactation.

The clonotype was recovered from a woman in her thirties with Graves' hyperthyroidism that later progressed to Graves' ophthalmopathy. The J gene is TRBJ2-5, the V gene TRBV3-1; 8 bases map to TRBD2. The sequencing input was blood. CDR3 coding DNA: TGTGCCAGCAGGCTAGTGAGCGGGGGCCAAGAGACCCAGTACTTC. Translation: CASRLVSGGQETQYF.